This entry describes one T cell receptor beta chain. Its specificity is not known. The sample originates from a study of T-cell reconstitution after alpha-beta-depleted transplantation in children. Study-wide results and limits: At the one-year point after transplant, T-cell counts and TCRbeta diversity were found to come mostly from T cells that had been newly produced. Reportedly, roughly two months post-transplant, alpha-beta T cells arose from several hundred expanded graft clones. In some patients, recipient T cells and intrathymic progenitors surviving conditioning explained high day-60 diversity.

Unique molecular identifiers were built into the TCRbeta library. TCRdb reprocessed the PCR reads with MiXCR, giving one entry per CDR3 protein. The top ten hold about half of the sample, which has around 76,000 distinct CDR3 sequences, 18% seen once. V was clipped by 2 bases and J by 0 bases, with 1 base between them. The CDR3 is made up of 12 amino acids. Germline CDR1 SGHDN, CDR2 FVKESK. This receptor was taken from a male patient aged 2-15 years who had a stem cell transplant for acute lymphoblastic leukemia, so the T cells may come from the graft donor. The genes are TRBV14 and TRBJ1-1; no firm D call. The sequences come from PBMCs, mostly from graft donor cells, collected 360 days after TCRalphabeta/CD19-depleted stem cell transplant. This CDR3 is CASSQMNTEAFF. For the CDR3, the DNA is TGTGCCAGCAGCCAAATGAACACTGAAGCTTTCTTT.